A single sample gave rise to the 16 T cell receptor beta chains below, sequenced in a study of monozygotic twins with inflammatory bowel disease. TCRdb reprocessed the 5' RACE reads, keeping one entry per CDR3 protein, no DNA. The sample has 350,000 to 550,000 distinct CDR3 sequences; the top ten hold roughly 2.2%. Input material: blood. The source is a human donor with ulcerative colitis or Crohn's disease, or a healthy co-twin of an affected twin (not recorded which).

The chain is built from TRBV12-3 or TRBV12-4 and TRBJ1-5; the D call of TRBD1 rests on TCRdb alone, since no DNA is present to check it. The CDR3 sequence is 14 residues long. CDR3 residues: CASSSDGVNQPQHF.

The V call is TRBV5-1, the J call TRBJ2-1; the TCRdb D gene call, TRBD1, has no DNA to confirm it. Germline V CDR1 and CDR2: SGHRS, YFSETQ. This CDR3 has 15 residues. The CDR3 loop reads CASSFSTGAWNEQFF.

This chain links TRBV6-1 with TRBJ1-1; no DNA is available, so the TRBD1 call from TCRdb remains unchecked. CDR1 MNHNS and CDR2 SASEGT come from the germline V gene. The CDR3 length is 16 residues. The CDR3 region is CASSQSQGSANTEAFF.

The chain couples TRBV12-3 or TRBV12-4 to TRBJ1-2. The CDR3 has 12 residues. The CDR3 sequence is CASSWALSGYTF.

The chain couples TRBV6-5 to TRBJ1-6; TCRdb's D call, TRBD1, is unchecked because there is no DNA. The germline CDR1 and CDR2 sequences are MNHEY and SVGAGI. This CDR3 region has 15 residues. CDR3 region: CASSYSSQGKSPLHF.

This chain links TRBV12-3 or TRBV12-4 with TRBJ1-1; the D gene TCRdb calls, TRBD1, cannot be checked with no DNA. There are 13 residues in the CDR3. Here the CDR3 reads CASSLPPKGEAFF.

V usage is TRBV7-8 and J usage is TRBJ2-2. This CDR3 contains 14 residues. From germline, CDR1 is SGHVS and CDR2 FQNEAQ. The CDR3 sequence: CASSFRLNTGELFF.

V usage is TRBV7-6 and J usage is TRBJ2-5; TCRdb's D gene call, TRBD2, goes unchecked for lack of DNA. The CDR3 length is 15 residues. Germline V lookup: CDR1 SGHVS, CDR2 FNYEAQ. This CDR3 reads CASSLPRTSGRTQYF. The full variable domain, with the rest looked up from reference TRBV7-6 and TRBJ2-5, is GAGVSQSPRYKVTKRGQDVALRCDPISGHVSLYWYRQALGQGPEFLTYFNYEAQQDKSGLPNDRFSAERPEGSISTLTIQRTEQRDSAMYRCASSLPRTSGRTQYFGPGTRLLVL.

The chain joins TRBV29-1 to TRBJ2-3. CDR3 length: 11 amino acids. CDR1 is SQVTM, CDR2 ANQGSEA, per germline. This chain's CDR3 is CSVEGKDTQYF.

CDR3 loop: CAISDLTGWSEQYF. The chain carries TRBV10-3 and TRBJ2-7; as DNA is missing, the TRBD1 call by TCRdb cannot be tested. This CDR3 spans 14 amino acids. CDR1 and CDR2 (germline): ENHRY, SYGVKD.

The chain carries TRBV29-1 and TRBJ1-2; TCRdb names TRBD1, which stays unverified in the absence of DNA. CDR3 length: 13 amino acids. Germline V CDR1 and CDR2: SQVTM, ANQGSEA. The CDR3 spells CSVEEDRVYGYTF.

The chain has TRBV5-1 and TRBJ2-5; without DNA, the TCRdb call of TRBD1 cannot be checked. Germline CDR1 reads SGHRS; CDR2 reads YFSETQ. The CDR3 has 16 residues. CDR3 protein: CASSYTPGPTLETQYF.

This chain links TRBV28 with TRBJ2-2; TCRdb reports TRBD2, a call that lacks DNA to check it against. Germline loops: CDR1 MDHEN, CDR2 SYDVKM. The CDR3 spans 16 residues. The CDR3 sequence: CASSSSRTSVTGELFF.

V usage is TRBV10-3 and J usage is TRBJ1-1; TCRdb returns TRBD1, unconfirmable since there is no DNA. This CDR3 spans 14 amino acids. The germline V gene has CDR1 ENHRY and CDR2 SYGVKD. CDR3 in amino acids: CAISDDRGQAEAFF.

This rearrangement joins TRBV11-2 to TRBJ2-1; TCRdb's assignment of TRBD2 cannot be checked, as there is no DNA. The CDR3 runs 14 residues. Per the germline V gene, CDR1 is SGHAT and CDR2 is FQNNGV. CDR3 protein: CASGRTALDNEQFF.

This sequence joins TRBV20-1 and TRBJ2-5. Germline values: CDR1 DFQATT, CDR2 SNEGSKA (reference sequence). The CDR3 runs to 14 residues. CDR3 loop: CSAAQYGSQETQYF.